This T cell receptor beta chain emerged from a study of cytomegalovirus exposure and HLA in healthy donors. In regard to this clone: Its matching antigen is unknown.

Germline trimming cut 1 base from V and 2 bases from J; bases unmatched to any gene: 9. Germline lookup yields CDR1 SGHTA and CDR2 FQGNSA. The CDR3 runs to 18 residues. General study results and limits: Associated with HLA alleles at 0.05 false discovery rate in a later analysis were 16,951 TCR beta sequences.

13 Jbeta primers and 60 Vbeta primers were used for the PCR. Sequenced by immunoSEQ multiplex PCR; TCRdb stores in-frame clones only, minus some. The data hold 95,000 to 150,000 clones, with over 60% observed a single time. Sequencing used PBMCs. The sequence was collected from a man younger than 35 in good health and CMV-seronegative. The chain combines TRBV7-2 with TRBJ2-3; 10 bases are shared with TRBD2. The CDR3: CASSLGGVAGGHTDTQYF. Here the CDR3 DNA reads TGTGCCAGCAGCTTAGGGGGCGTAGCGGGGGGACACACAGATACGCAGTATTTT.